The clone carrying this T cell receptor (beta chain) was seen a handful of times. Antigen: not known. Unique molecular identifiers were linked by the library to individual cDNA molecules. MiXCR, applied by TCRdb to the RACE reads, yields one record per CDR3 protein. The top ten hold around 2.3% of the sample, which has roughly 86,000 distinct CDR3 sequences, roughly a tenth seen once. The time point: patch test 1, 2 weeks after DPC sensitization. Treatment defined: therapeutic diphenylcyclopropenone sensitization with weekly scalp DPC. This entry belongs to a study of human T cells and chemical hapten exposure. Study conclusions and caveats: TCRs exceeding a frequency of 1 in 1000 stayed unchanged under DPC sensitization. Expanded TCRs produced significantly more large CDR3 similarity clusters than controls did.

The CDR3 is 13 residues long. V shed 0 bases and J shed 10 bases, with 9 bases lying between them. Germline assignment: CDR1 MGHRA and CDR2 YSYEKL. The chain has TRBV4-1 and TRBJ1-4; D unresolved. This TCR was sampled from a man in his forties with alopecia areata. Some clones in this sample may be carry-over from other donors' samples. The sample here was whole blood, taken in connection with sensitization to the hapten diphenylcyclopropenone (DPC). CDR3 nucleotides: TGCGCCAGCAGCCAAGATCGTGAAGGAAAACTGTTTTTT. This encodes CASSQDREGKLFF.